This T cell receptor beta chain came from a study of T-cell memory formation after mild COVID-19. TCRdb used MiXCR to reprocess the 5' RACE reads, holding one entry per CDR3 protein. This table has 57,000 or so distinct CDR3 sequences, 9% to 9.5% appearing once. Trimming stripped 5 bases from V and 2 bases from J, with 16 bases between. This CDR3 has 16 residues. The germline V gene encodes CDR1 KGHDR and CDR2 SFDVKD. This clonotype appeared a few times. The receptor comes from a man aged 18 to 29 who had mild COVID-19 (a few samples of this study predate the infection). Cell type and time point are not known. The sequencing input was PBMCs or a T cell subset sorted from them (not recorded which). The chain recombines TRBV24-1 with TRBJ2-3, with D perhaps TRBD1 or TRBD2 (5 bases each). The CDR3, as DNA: TGTGCCACCAGTGGAGGTCGGGGACCGACCACAGATACGCAGTATTTT. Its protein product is CATSGGRGPTTDTQYF.